One and the same sample provided the 4 T cell receptor beta chains below, sequenced in a study of CD8 T cells in Susac syndrome. Reverse transcription used roughly 0.5 to 1 ug RNA and random hexamers. TCRdb ran MiXCR on the immunoSEQ multiplex PCR reads and lists one entry per CDR3 protein. The sample lists a few hundred thousand distinct CDR3 sequences, approximately 91% occurring once. The sequencing sample was made of CD8+ T cells from PBMCs. The receptors shown here come from a human donor with multiple sclerosis.

The V gene is TRBV19, the J gene TRBJ1-4; D unresolved. Germline values: CDR1 LNHDA, CDR2 SQIVND (reference sequence). This CDR3 contains 14 residues. Trimming took off 11 bases at V and 0 bases at J, with 13 bases between the two ends. CDR3 sequence reads: CAVGGPATNEKLFF. In nucleotides, the CDR3 is TGTGCCGTAGGTGGTCCCGCAACTAATGAAAAACTGTTTTTT.

The chain uses TRBV28 and TRBJ2-7; D is tentatively TRBD1 or TRBD2 (6 bases each). V shed 5 bases and J shed 3 bases, with 11 bases lying between them. The CDR3 spans 13 residues. Germline CDR1 and CDR2: MDHEN and SYDVKM. The CDR3: CASSIGGFYEQYF. The CDR3 DNA follows: TGTGCCAGCAGTATAGGGGGGTTCTACGAGCAGTACTTC.

The V gene is TRBV7-9, the J gene TRBJ2-2; D uncertain. Germline V gene sequence: CDR1 SEHNR, CDR2 FQNEAQ (reference sequence). CDR3 size: 13 residues. Trimming took 7 bases from V and 2 from J, leaving 8 bases between them. In DNA form, the CDR3 reads TGTGCCAGCATCTTTGAAAACACCGGGGAGCTGTTTTTT. It is translated as CASIFENTGELFF.

The rearrangement joins TRBV20-1 to TRBJ2-5, with TRBD1 matching 11 bases. The V gene end was trimmed by 3 bases and the J gene end by 0 bases; junction bases not matched to a gene: 9. The CDR3 has 17 amino acids. Germline CDR1 DFQATT, CDR2 SNEGSKA (reference sequence). The CDR3 DNA follows: TGCAGTGCTAGGGCCCCGGACAGGGGGCCGAACCAAGAGACCCAGTACTTC. Its translation is CSARAPDRGPNQETQYF.